The clone carrying this T cell receptor (beta chain) showed up just a few times. Antigen specificity is unknown. Cultured CD4+ T cell DNA was sequenced using the Oncomine TCR Beta short-read assay. In this case, cultured CD4+ T cells provided the extracted genomic DNA. One entry per CDR3 protein results from TCRdb running MiXCR on the PCR reads. The table includes roughly 10,000 distinct CDR3 sequences, around 40% detected once. This specimen belongs to a study of vaccination and CD4 T cells after COVID-19. The overall study: The post-vaccine samples came a median approximately 70 days after dose two (range 14 to 241).

Treatment reported: roughly 10-day PBMC culture with coronavirus spike peptide pools or control peptides (ViraFEST assay). Alongside 8 to 10 IU/ml IL-2 and roughly 9.9 ug/ml peptide pools, PBMCs were cultured at some 2.1 million per well. The sequence derives from a human donor who had recovered from COVID-19. The sample consisted of CD4+ T cells from blood, cultured in vitro.

The CDR3 protein is CASSQGNTQYF. The CDR3 region has the DNA TGTGCCAGCAGCCAGGGAAATACGCAGTATTTT. This chain links TRBV6-1 with TRBJ2-3, with D tentatively TRBD1 (5 bases). The CDR3 runs 11 residues. V lost 6 bases and J lost 7, with 8 bases in between. Germline lookup yields CDR1 MNHNS and CDR2 SASEGT.